This TCR beta chain stems from a study of T cells after yellow fever vaccination (dated by TCRdb to between 2019 and 2020). Looking at the study overall: The SMART-Seq v4 Ultra Low Input RNA kit was used to prepare libraries from fractions with low cell numbers. To follow T-cell clones before and after both primary and booster YFV17D yellow fever vaccination, bulk TCR alpha and beta repertoires underwent longitudinal sequencing. Two healthy male donors, one aged 18 to 30 and one aged 30 to 40 years, were included in the cohort. Bulk PBMC replicates and cell subsets were isolated from blood drawn at multiple timepoints before and after both primary and secondary immunization. The study at large found these results: Because the study included only a couple of donors, the extent to which the findings can be generalized is limited. A small share of clonotypes was detected in both CD4 and CD8 compartments, with the overlap likely arising from convergent recombination. The secondary T-cell response was found to be weaker but faster than the primary response, with a peak reached on day 5 rather than on day 15. After the booster, most clones that had expanded after primary vaccination were detected again (approximately 96% of CD4 and 70% to 90% of CD8), suggesting broad maintenance of memory. FACS-sorted repertoires could contain abundant contaminating clonotypes from the bulk population, so computational filtering was required.

This specimen's treatment or condition label, interpreted: live attenuated yellow fever vaccine strain. At every blood-draw timepoint, two biological replicates of bulk PBMCs were collected. PBMCs were isolated from peripheral blood using a standard Ficoll-Paque protocol. RNA was extracted with TriZol from bulk PBMCs, CD4 and CD8 fractions, and dextramer-positive and dextramer-negative fractions. For CDR1 and CDR2, the germline V gene lists MNHNS and SASEGT. V and J lose 2 bases and 0 bases, and a span of 20 bases separates them. The CDR3 runs 20 amino acids, cysteine and phenylalanine included. Only CDR3 DNA is held: 60 bases, read in frame from base 1. In this sample, this clonotype turned up many times. Its antigen is unknown. Base qualities were left out, and no much larger clone turns up one base away. Sequencing was carried out with an Illumina NovaSeq 6000. Synthesis of TCR cDNA relied on 5'RACE template switching, a step that introduced a universal primer site along with unique molecular identifiers. cDNA synthesis was primed from both the TCR alpha and TCR beta constant segments. Library amplification involved two PCR steps, and the second step added sample barcodes and sequencing adapters. Sequencing of the libraries was done on either Illumina HiSeq 2500 (2x100 bp) or NovaSeq (2x150 bp). In the original analysis: MIGEC was used to demultiplex reads and collapse the reads into UMI consensus sequences, and MiXCR was used for V(D)J alignment. Vaccine-responding clonotypes were identified with edgeR using replicate PBMC samples, with FDR below 0.01 and a log2 fold change above 5 up to day 15 being required. Each bulk clonotype was labeled CD4 or CD8 based on which sequenced repertoire, CD4 or CD8, contained the clonotype at higher abundance. The public sequencing data were trimmed at Q25 with fastp and processed into clonotypes with MiXCR by TCRdb, which kept only in-frame beta chains. Identical CDR3 proteins give one entry, which carries the most common genes and DNA. The V and J calls come from TCRdb's annotation, not from the publication. This sample holds fewer than 350,000 distinct CDR3 sequences; 3.5% to 4.5% were observed only once. The ten largest account for just under 20% of the sample.

This TCR was sampled from a man between 18 and 35 years old who received the YFV17D yellow fever vaccine. The sequences come from PBMCs, collected 15 days after the yellow fever booster vaccination. The chain links TRBV6-1 with TRBJ2-6, with no reliable assignment of the D segment. For the CDR3, the sequence is CASSESLTQVHFSGANVLTF. The DNA sequence is TGTGCCAGCAGTGAAAGTTTAACGCAAGTCCATTTCTCTGGGGCCAACGTCCTGACTTTC.